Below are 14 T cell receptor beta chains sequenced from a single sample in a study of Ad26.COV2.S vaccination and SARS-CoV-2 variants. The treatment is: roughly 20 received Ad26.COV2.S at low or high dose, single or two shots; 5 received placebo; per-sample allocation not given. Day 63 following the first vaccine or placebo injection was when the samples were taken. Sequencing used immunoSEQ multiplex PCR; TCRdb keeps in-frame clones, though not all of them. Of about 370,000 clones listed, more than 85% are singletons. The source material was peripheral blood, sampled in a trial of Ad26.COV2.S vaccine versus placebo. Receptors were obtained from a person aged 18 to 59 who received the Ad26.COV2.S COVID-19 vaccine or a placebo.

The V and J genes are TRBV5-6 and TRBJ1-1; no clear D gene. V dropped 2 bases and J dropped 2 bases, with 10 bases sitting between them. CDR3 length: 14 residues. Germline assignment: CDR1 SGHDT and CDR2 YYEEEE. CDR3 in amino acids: CASSFLQLNTEAFF. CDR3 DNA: TGTGCCAGCAGCTTTTTACAACTCAACACTGAAGCTTTCTTT.

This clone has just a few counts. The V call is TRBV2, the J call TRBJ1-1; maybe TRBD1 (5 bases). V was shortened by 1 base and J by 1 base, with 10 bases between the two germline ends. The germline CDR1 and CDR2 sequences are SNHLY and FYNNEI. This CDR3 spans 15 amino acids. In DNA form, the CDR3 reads TGTGCCAGCAGTGAAGAATCCGGGACGAACACTGAAGCTTTCTTT. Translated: CASSEESGTNTEAFF. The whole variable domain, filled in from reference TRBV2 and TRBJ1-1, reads EPEVTQTPSHQVTQMGQEVILRCVPISNHLYFYWYRQILGQKVEFLVSFYNNEISEKSEIFDDQFSVERPDGSNFTLKIRSTKLEDSAMYFCASSEESGTNTEAFFGQGTRLTVV.

The CDR3 is CASSHPAQGRGNEKLFF. The CDR3, as DNA: TGCGCCAGCAGCCATCCAGCCCAGGGGAGGGGAAATGAAAAACTGTTTTTT. V gene TRBV4-1 combines with J gene TRBJ1-4, with a possible D match to TRBD1 (6 bases). Deletions cut 3 bases from V and 5 bases from J, with 19 bases between. The germline V gene encodes CDR1 MGHRA and CDR2 YSYEKL. There are 17 residues in the CDR3.

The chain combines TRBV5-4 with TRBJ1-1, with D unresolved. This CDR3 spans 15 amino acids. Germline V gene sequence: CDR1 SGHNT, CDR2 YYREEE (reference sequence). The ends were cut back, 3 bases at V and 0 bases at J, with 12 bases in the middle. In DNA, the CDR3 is TGTGCCAGCAGCTCCGACATGGTCATGAACACTGAAGCTTTCTTT. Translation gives CASSSDMVMNTEAFF.

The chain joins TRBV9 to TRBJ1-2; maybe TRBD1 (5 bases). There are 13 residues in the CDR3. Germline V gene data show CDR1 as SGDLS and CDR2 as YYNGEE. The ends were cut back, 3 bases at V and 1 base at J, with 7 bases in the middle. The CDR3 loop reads CASSDQGNYGYTF. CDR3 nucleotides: TGTGCCAGCAGCGACCAGGGTAACTATGGCTACACCTTC.

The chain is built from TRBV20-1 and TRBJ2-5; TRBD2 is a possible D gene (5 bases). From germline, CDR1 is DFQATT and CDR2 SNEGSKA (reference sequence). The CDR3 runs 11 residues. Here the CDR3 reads CSGRPGETQYF. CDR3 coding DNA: TGCAGCGGGCGCCCGGGGGAGACCCAGTACTTC.

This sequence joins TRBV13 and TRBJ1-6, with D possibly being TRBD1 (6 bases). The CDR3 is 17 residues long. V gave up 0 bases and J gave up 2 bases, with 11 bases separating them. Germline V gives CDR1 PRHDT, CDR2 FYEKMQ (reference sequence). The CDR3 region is CASSLGQGVAYNSPLHF. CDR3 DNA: TGTGCCAGCAGCTTAGGACAGGGAGTGGCCTATAATTCACCCCTCCACTTT.

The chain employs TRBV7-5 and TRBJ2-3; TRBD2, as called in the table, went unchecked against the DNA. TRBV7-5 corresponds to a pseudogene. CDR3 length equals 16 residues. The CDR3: CVRSLGEGLPQDTQYF. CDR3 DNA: TGTGTCAGAAGCTTAGGGGAGGGACTTCCCCAAGATACGCAGTATTTT.

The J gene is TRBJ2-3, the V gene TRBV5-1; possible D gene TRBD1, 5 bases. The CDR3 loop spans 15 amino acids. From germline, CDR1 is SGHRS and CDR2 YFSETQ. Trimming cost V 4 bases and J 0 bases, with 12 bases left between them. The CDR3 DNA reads TGCGCCAGCAGCCAACAACAGGTTAGCACAGATACGCAGTATTTT. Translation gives CASSQQQVSTDTQYF.

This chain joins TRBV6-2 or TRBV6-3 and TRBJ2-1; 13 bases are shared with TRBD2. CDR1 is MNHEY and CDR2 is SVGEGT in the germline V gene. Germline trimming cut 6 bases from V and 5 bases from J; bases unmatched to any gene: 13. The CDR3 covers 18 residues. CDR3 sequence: CASSSGLAGSQRNNEQFF. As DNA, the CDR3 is TGTGCCAGCAGCTCGGGACTAGCGGGGAGCCAGCGAAACAATGAGCAGTTCTTC.

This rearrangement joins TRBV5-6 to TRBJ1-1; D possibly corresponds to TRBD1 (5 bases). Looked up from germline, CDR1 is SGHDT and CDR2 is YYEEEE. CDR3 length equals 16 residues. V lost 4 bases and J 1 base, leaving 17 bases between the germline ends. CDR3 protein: CASSPLGEGWNTEAFF. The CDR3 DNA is TGTGCCAGCAGCCCCTTGGGGGAGGGGTGGAACACTGAAGCTTTCTTT.

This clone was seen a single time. As DNA, the CDR3 is TGTGCCAGCAGCTCGCGCGGGACAGGGAGTGAGCAGTACTTC. Protein: CASSSRGTGSEQYF. This rearrangement joins TRBV7-6 to TRBJ2-7, with 9 bases matching TRBD1. The trim removed 4 bases at V and 7 bases at J, leaving 8 bases unmatched. CDR1 and CDR2 (germline): SGHVS, FNYEAQ. The CDR3 loop spans 14 amino acids.

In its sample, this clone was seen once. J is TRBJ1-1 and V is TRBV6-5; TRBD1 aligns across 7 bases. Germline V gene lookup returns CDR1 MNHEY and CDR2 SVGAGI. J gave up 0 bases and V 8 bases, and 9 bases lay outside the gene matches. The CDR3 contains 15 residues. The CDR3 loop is CASADYRGMNTEAFF. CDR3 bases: TGTGCCAGCGCCGACTACAGGGGAATGAACACTGAAGCTTTCTTT.

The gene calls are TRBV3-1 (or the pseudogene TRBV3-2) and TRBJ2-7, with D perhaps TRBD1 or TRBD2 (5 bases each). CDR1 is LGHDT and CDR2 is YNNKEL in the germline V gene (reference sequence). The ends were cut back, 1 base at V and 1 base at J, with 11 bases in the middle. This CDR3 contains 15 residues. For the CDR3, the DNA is TGTGCCAGCAGCCAAGGGGGGTACAGGTCCTACGAGCAGTACTTC. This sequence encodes CASSQGGYRSYEQYF.